The rows below give T cell receptor beta chains drawn from one sample of a study of cytomegalovirus exposure and HLA in healthy donors. The protocol was immunoSEQ multiplex PCR, while the TCRdb copy is restricted to in-frame clones and leaves out a portion. The table records 100,000 to 150,000 clones, around 86% of them present only once. The sample consisted of PBMCs. These receptors were collected from a man aged 18 to 29 in good health and CMV-seronegative. Each CDR3 is given with its conserved first and last residue. The order of the fields is D gene, clone size, J gene, V gene, CDR3 protein, CDR3 DNA. D genes are given only for firm matches. Size tells how often a clone was seen (once, few, many) or the class of an expanded clone, and some rows leave it out.

d_call: -; clone_size: -; j_call: TRBJ2-7; v_call: TRBV9; cdr3_aa: CASSVASSYEQYF; cdr3_nt: TGTGCCAGCAGCGTAGCTAGCTCCTACGAGCAGTACTTC
d_call: -; clone_size: -; j_call: TRBJ2-7; v_call: TRBV7-8; cdr3_aa: CASSLVAYEQYF; cdr3_nt: TGTGCCAGCAGCTTAGTCGCCTACGAGCAGTACTTC
d_call: -; clone_size: -; j_call: TRBJ1-1; v_call: TRBV9; cdr3_aa: CASSAIGGTEAFF; cdr3_nt: TGTGCCAGCAGCGCAATTGGAGGCACTGAAGCTTTCTTT
d_call: -; clone_size: -; j_call: TRBJ1-4; v_call: TRBV29-1; cdr3_aa: CSVEDGRQEKLFF; cdr3_nt: TGCAGCGTTGAAGATGGGCGCCAAGAAAAACTGTTTTTT
d_call: -; clone_size: few; j_call: TRBJ2-7; v_call: TRBV6-5; cdr3_aa: CASKGGGGYEQYF; cdr3_nt: TGTGCCAGTAAGGGGGGGGGCGGGTACGAGCAGTACTTC
d_call: TRBD1; clone_size: -; j_call: TRBJ1-1; v_call: TRBV2; cdr3_aa: CASSEVGGTRTEAFF; cdr3_nt: TGTGCCAGCAGTGAAGTAGGGGGCACGAGGACTGAAGCTTTCTTT
d_call: -; clone_size: -; j_call: TRBJ1-5; v_call: TRBV27; cdr3_aa: CASSPYSPHQPQHF; cdr3_nt: TGTGCCAGCAGTCCATACTCCCCCCATCAGCCCCAGCATTTT
d_call: TRBD1; clone_size: -; j_call: TRBJ1-1; v_call: TRBV6-5; cdr3_aa: CASSPLIRQGTEAFF; cdr3_nt: TGTGCCAGCAGCCCCCTGATTAGACAGGGCACTGAAGCTTTCTTT
d_call: TRBD1; clone_size: -; j_call: TRBJ1-5; v_call: TRBV27; cdr3_aa: CALKDRVNQPQHF; cdr3_nt: TGTGCCCTTAAGGACAGGGTCAATCAGCCCCAGCATTTT
d_call: -; clone_size: -; j_call: TRBJ2-7; v_call: TRBV6-5; cdr3_aa: CASSLRPGEQYF; cdr3_nt: TGTGCCAGCAGCCTTCGCCCGGGCGAGCAGTACTTC
d_call: TRBD1; clone_size: -; j_call: TRBJ2-5; v_call: TRBV9; cdr3_aa: CASSAGTGQETQYF; cdr3_nt: TGTGCCAGCAGCGCCGGGACAGGACAAGAGACCCAGTACTTC
d_call: -; clone_size: few; j_call: TRBJ1-5; v_call: TRBV30; cdr3_aa: CAWSGGGGVNQPQHF; cdr3_nt: TGTGCCTGGAGTGGGGGAGGAGGGGTCAATCAGCCCCAGCATTTT
d_call: -; clone_size: once; j_call: TRBJ2-5; v_call: TRBV10-3; cdr3_aa: CAISESKGLQYF; cdr3_nt: TGTGCCATCAGTGAGTCGAAGGGACTCCAGTACTTC
d_call: -; clone_size: -; j_call: TRBJ2-1; v_call: TRBV4-3; cdr3_aa: CASSRGILYNEQFF; cdr3_nt: TGCGCCAGCAGCCGAGGCATCCTCTACAATGAGCAGTTCTTC
d_call: TRBD2; clone_size: -; j_call: TRBJ2-2; v_call: TRBV9; cdr3_aa: CASSQGLAGAYTGELFF; cdr3_nt: TGTGCCAGCAGTCAAGGACTAGCGGGGGCCTACACCGGGGAGCTGTTTTTT
d_call: TRBD1; clone_size: -; j_call: TRBJ1-1; v_call: TRBV4-1; cdr3_aa: CASTPLGQGAVNTEAFF; cdr3_nt: TGCGCCAGCACCCCTCTAGGCCAGGGGGCGGTGAACACTGAAGCTTTCTTT
d_call: TRBD1; clone_size: -; j_call: TRBJ1-1; v_call: TRBV7-9; cdr3_aa: CASSFPGTGELRAFF; cdr3_nt: TGTGCCAGCAGCTTCCCCGGGACAGGGGAGTTGCGGGCTTTCTTT
d_call: TRBD1; clone_size: few; j_call: TRBJ1-1; v_call: TRBV5-1; cdr3_aa: CASSQKTGYGNTEAFF; cdr3_nt: TGCGCCAGCAGCCAAAAGACAGGGTACGGGAACACTGAAGCTTTCTTT
d_call: -; clone_size: -; j_call: TRBJ2-6; v_call: TRBV15; cdr3_aa: CATSRGLASGANVLTF; cdr3_nt: TGTGCCACCAGCAGAGGGTTGGCCTCTGGGGCCAACGTCCTGACTTTC
d_call: TRBD2; clone_size: -; j_call: TRBJ2-7; v_call: TRBV7-8; cdr3_aa: CASSPLTSGGNYEQYF; cdr3_nt: TGTGCCAGCAGCCCCCTGACTAGCGGGGGGAACTACGAGCAGTACTTC
d_call: -; clone_size: -; j_call: TRBJ1-3; v_call: TRBV29-1; cdr3_aa: CSAGSSGNTIYF; cdr3_nt: TGCAGCGCGGGGAGCTCTGGAAACACCATATATTTT
d_call: TRBD1; clone_size: -; j_call: TRBJ2-5; v_call: TRBV28; cdr3_aa: CASSLRGLGETQYF; cdr3_nt: TGTGCCAGCAGTTTAAGGGGGCTTGGAGAGACCCAGTACTTC
d_call: TRBD1; clone_size: -; j_call: TRBJ1-2; v_call: TRBV7-9; cdr3_aa: CASTNRDSYGYTF; cdr3_nt: TGTGCCAGCACCAACCGGGACAGCTATGGCTACACCTTC